This TCR beta chain emerged from a study of cytomegalovirus exposure and HLA in healthy donors. In the study overall: Counted in an early data release were some 81 million unique TCRs from HLA-typed donors. Study-wide results and limits: A few CMV-associated chains proved CMV antigen-specific in vitro. Reports credit the classifier with highly specific, highly sensitive diagnosis of cytomegalovirus status.

Remarks on this clone: The target antigen is unknown.

It was with 60 Vbeta and 13 Jbeta primers that the PCR ran. Assay: immunoSEQ multiplex PCR; the TCRdb copy retains only in-frame clones and omits some. The sample has 150,000 to 200,000 clones; over 70% are singletons. The clonotype comes from a woman between 18 and 30 years old in good health and CMV-seropositive. The source material was PBMCs.

The CDR3 nucleotides read TGTGCCAGCAGTGAGGGGGGGAACACTGAAGCTTTCTTT. Translating it yields CASSEGGNTEAFF. The genes are TRBV6-1 and TRBJ1-1; D is possibly TRBD1 (5 bases). This CDR3 region has 13 residues. Per the germline V gene, CDR1 is MNHNS and CDR2 is SASEGT. Trimming left V 3 bases short and J 1 base short, with 6 bases between.